Following are 30 T cell receptor beta chains from one sample sequenced in a study of Ad26.COV2.S vaccination and SARS-CoV-2 variants. Treatment indicated: about 20 received Ad26.COV2.S at low or high dose, single or two shots; about five received placebo; per-sample allocation not given. Material that was analyzed had been drawn on day 63 after the first vaccine or placebo injection. TCRdb's table, derived via immunoSEQ multiplex PCR, lists solely in-frame clones and lacks some. The sample shows about 480,000 clones, approximately 88% of them seen only once. Sequences were derived from peripheral blood, sampled in a trial of Ad26.COV2.S vaccine versus placebo. These receptor sequences come from a person between 18 and 60 years old who received the Ad26.COV2.S COVID-19 vaccine or a placebo.

The chain couples TRBV6-2 or TRBV6-3 to TRBJ2-4; TRBD1 is a possible D gene (6 bases). Germline V gene lookup returns CDR1 MNHEY and CDR2 SVGEGT. The ends were cut back, 0 bases at V and 7 bases at J, with 16 bases in the middle. The CDR3 runs to 16 residues. Written as DNA, the CDR3 is TGTGCCAGCAGTTACTCGGGGGCTGGGGCGCGGAACATTCAGTACTTC. Translation gives CASSYSGAGARNIQYF.

In DNA form, the CDR3 reads TGTGCCAGCAGCTTGGCTCGGGAGCAGTACTTC. Protein sequence: CASSLAREQYF. V gene TRBV7-2 combines with J gene TRBJ2-7; D unclear. CDR1 is SGHTA and CDR2 is FQGNSA in the germline V gene. The CDR3 totals 11 residues. The V end was cut by 3 bases, the J end by 7 bases, with 7 bases between. The full variable domain, with the rest looked up from reference TRBV7-2 and TRBJ2-7, is GAGVSQSPSNKVTEKGKDVELRCDPISGHTALYWYRQSLGQGLEFLIYFQGNSAPDKSGLPSDRFSAERTGGSVSTLTIQRTQQEDSAVYLCASSLAREQYFGPGTRLTVT.

This clone has only a few counts. This chain joins TRBV19 and TRBJ2-2; D is perhaps TRBD1 (5 bases). Per the germline V gene, CDR1 is LNHDA and CDR2 is SQIVND (reference sequence). The CDR3 contains 14 residues. The germline V and J ends were trimmed by 7 bases and 0 bases, with 9 bases remaining between them. The CDR3 coding sequence is TGTGCCAGTACAAGGGGCTCGAACACCGGGGAGCTGTTTTTT. Translation gives CASTRGSNTGELFF. The full variable domain, in which reference TRBV19 and TRBJ2-2 provide the parts outside the CDR3, is DGGITQSPKYLFRKEGQNVTLSCEQNLNHDAMYWYRQDPGQGLRLIYYSQIVNDFQKGDIAEGYSVSREKKESFPLTVTSAQKNPTAFYLCASTRGSNTGELFFGEGSRLTVL.

The rearrangement links TRBV7-9 to TRBJ2-1; D ambiguous. Germline CDR1 SEHNR, CDR2 FQNEAQ (reference sequence). CDR3 length equals 14 residues. Trimming removed 4 bases at V and 0 bases at J, with 7 bases between. CDR3 region: CASSSVSSYNEQFF. In DNA form, the CDR3 reads TGTGCCAGCAGCTCGGTGAGCTCCTACAATGAGCAGTTCTTC.

The genes are TRBV27 and TRBJ2-1; no clear D. The germline V gene has CDR1 MNHEY and CDR2 SMNVEV (reference sequence). Trimming removed 0 bases at V and 0 bases at J, with 15 bases between. The CDR3 extends over 18 amino acids. The CDR3: CASSLSGPPSYSYNEQFF. CDR3 nucleotide sequence: TGTGCCAGCAGTTTATCAGGGCCACCTTCTTACTCCTACAATGAGCAGTTCTTC.

The chain employs TRBV18 and TRBJ1-4; D not resolved. Trimming removed 3 bases from V and 5 bases from J, with 13 bases in between. The germline V gene has CDR1 KGHSH and CDR2 LQKENI. The CDR3 sequence is 15 residues long. The CDR3 DNA is TGTGCCAGCTCACCTTCACAAGGCGCGAATGAAAAACTGTTTTTT. Translating it yields CASSPSQGANEKLFF.

This clone was observed a few times. The rearrangement uses TRBV28 and TRBJ2-7; D possibly matches TRBD1 or TRBD2 (5 bases each). The germline V gene encodes CDR1 MDHEN and CDR2 SYDVKM. The CDR3 sequence is 15 residues long. V lost 3 bases and J 3 bases, leaving 15 bases between the germline ends. The CDR3 DNA is TGTGCCAGCAGTTTCCCGGGCCTGAGGGGCTACGAGCAGTACTTC. Translation gives CASSFPGLRGYEQYF.

V is TRBV11-2 and J is TRBJ2-1; D is unclear. The CDR3 covers 13 residues. Germline V gene lookup returns CDR1 SGHAT and CDR2 FQNNGV. With 5 bases removed from V and 6 bases from J, the gap between germline ends came to 11 bases. The CDR3 DNA is TGTGCCAGCAGCCTTAGCCGTGGCAATGAGCAGTTCTTC. Amino acids: CASSLSRGNEQFF.

The gene calls are TRBV28 and TRBJ2-2; possibly TRBD1 for D (6 bases). The CDR3 sequence is 15 residues long. CDR1 is MDHEN, CDR2 SYDVKM, per germline. Trimming removed 6 bases at V and 4 bases at J, with 15 bases between. This chain's CDR3 is CASSRRGSPTGELFF. The CDR3 coding sequence is TGTGCCAGCAGCCGCAGGGGTTCACCCACCGGGGAGCTGTTTTTT.

In its sample, this clone was seen many times. Within the sample, other DNA sequences also encode this same CDR3. V usage is TRBV7-9 and J usage is TRBJ2-7, with a weak D call TRBD2 (6 bases). Germline CDR1 and CDR2: SEHNR and FQNEAQ (reference sequence). V shed 3 bases and J shed 2 bases, with 11 bases lying between them. The CDR3 covers 14 residues. CDR3 sequence reads: CASSFAGPPYEQYF. Here the CDR3 DNA reads TGTGCCAGCAGCTTCGCGGGGCCGCCCTACGAGCAGTACTTC.

The chain has TRBV3-1 (or the pseudogene TRBV3-2) and TRBJ2-3; 9 nucleotides line up with TRBD2. The V gene's germline CDR1 is LGHDT and CDR2 YNNKEL (reference sequence). V gave up 0 bases and J gave up 1 base; unmatched junction bases: 5. The CDR3 consists of 17 residues. CDR3: CASSQEEGLAGTDTQYF. The CDR3 DNA follows: TGTGCCAGCAGCCAAGAAGAGGGACTAGCCGGCACAGATACGCAGTATTTT.

Points on this clone: One end of the junction fails to match germline, which may point to a read error. The chain carries TRBV7-8 and TRBJ2-4, with a tentative D call TRBD2 (5 bases). Germline V gene lookup returns CDR1 SGHVS and CDR2 FQNEAQ. The CDR3 covers 13 residues. The CDR3 loop is CASSLALYGELDF. The CDR3 bases are TGTGCCAGCAGCTTAGCCCTTTATGGGGAGTTGGACTTC. Looking up the rest from reference TRBV7-8 and TRBJ2-4 gives the full variable domain: GAGVSQSPRYKVAKRGQDVALRCDPISGHVSLFWYQQALGQGPEFLTYFQNEAQLDKSGLPSDRFFAERPEGSVSTLKIQRTQQEDSAVYLCASSLALYGELDFGAGTRLSVL.

The chain joins TRBV19 to TRBJ1-1; no reliable D call. Trimming removed 3 bases from V and 4 bases from J, with 6 bases in between. This CDR3 spans 12 amino acids. Germline CDR1 is LNHDA and CDR2 is SQIVND (reference sequence). The CDR3 DNA is TGTGCCAGTAGTATCCGGGCCACTGAAGCTTTCTTT. It is translated as CASSIRATEAFF.

V usage is TRBV10-2 and J usage is TRBJ2-1; TRBD2 aligns across 12 bases. Per the germline V gene, CDR1 is WSHSY and CDR2 is SAAADI. Trimming removed 5 bases from V and 6 bases from J; junction bases left unmatched: 8. This CDR3 region has 16 residues. CDR3 DNA: TGCGCCAGCAGTATATCCGGGACTAGCGGGCCCAATGAGCAGTTCTTC. It specifies CASSISGTSGPNEQFF.

The V call is TRBV5-4, the J call TRBJ2-2; TRBD2 aligns across 8 bases. The trim removed 3 bases at V and 7 bases at J, leaving 5 bases unmatched. The CDR3 length is 14 residues. CDR1 and CDR2 from the germline V gene are SGHNT and YYREEE (reference sequence). The CDR3 loop reads CASSSGTRNGELFF. DNA of the CDR3: TGTGCCAGCAGCTCCGGGACTAGAAACGGGGAGCTGTTTTTT.

This rearrangement joins TRBV29-1 to TRBJ2-1, with 10 positions matching TRBD1. Germline CDR1 is SQVTM and CDR2 is ANQGSEA. The CDR3 length is 16 residues. Trimming took 7 bases from V and 6 from J; bases not matched to a gene: 15. As DNA, the CDR3 is TGCAGCGCTGTCCCAATTACCGGGACAGGGGCCAATGAGCAGTTCTTC. It encodes CSAVPITGTGANEQFF.

This clone has ten or more counts. The V and J genes are TRBV28 and TRBJ2-2, with D possibly being TRBD1 (6 bases). Per germline, CDR1 MDHEN and CDR2 SYDVKM. The germline V and J ends were trimmed by 5 bases and 7 bases, with 14 bases remaining between them. The CDR3 length is 14 residues. CDR3 sequence reads: CASSPGDPYGELFF. The CDR3 DNA reads TGTGCCAGCAGTCCAGGGGACCCTTACGGGGAGCTGTTTTTT.

Note on this clone: As the CDR3 is not closed by the conserved phenylalanine or tryptophan, this likely results from a read error. No DNA is shown, since the ends of the CDR3 on it are uncertain; the CDR3 is the one TCRdb lists. This chain links TRBV10-3 with TRBJ1-1; the D call TRBD1 from the table was never checked on the DNA. A total of 13 residues make up the CDR3, ends included. Germline V gene sequence: CDR1 ENHRY, CDR2 SYGVKD. The CDR3 region is CAISEMAGQGSLI.

This chain uses TRBV16 with TRBJ1-2; possibly TRBD1 for D (5 bases). In germline, CDR1 is KGHSY, CDR2 FQNENV. CDR3 size: 16 residues. V lost 2 bases and J lost 1, with 14 bases in between. CDR3 in DNA: TGTGCCAGCAGCCAAGGAGCTCAGGGCGATAACTATGGCTACACCTTC. Translation gives CASSQGAQGDNYGYTF.

The chain uses TRBV5-4 and TRBJ2-6, with a tentative D call TRBD2 (5 bases). CDR3 length: 16 residues. CDR1 and CDR2 (germline): SGHNT, YYREEE (reference sequence). V was clipped by 0 bases and J by 1 base, with 8 bases between them. The CDR3 DNA follows: TGTGCCAGCAGCTTGGTAGGAGGTTCTGGGGCCAACGTCCTGACTTTC. Residues: CASSLVGGSGANVLTF. The complete variable domain, with remaining parts taken from reference TRBV5-4 and TRBJ2-6, reads ETGVTQSPTHLIKTRGQQVTLRCSSQSGHNTVSWYQQALGQGPQFIFQYYREEENGRGNFPPRFSGLQFPNYSSELNVNALELDDSALYLCASSLVGGSGANVLTFGAGSRLTVL.

The chain combines TRBV19 with TRBJ1-1; no definite D call. Germline V CDR1 and CDR2: LNHDA, SQIVND (reference sequence). The V end was cut by 7 bases, the J end by 1 base, with 16 bases between. There are 15 residues in the CDR3. In DNA form, the CDR3 reads TGTGCCAGTATTGACCCCGGGAGTGGGAACACTGAAGCTTTCTTT. Encoded protein: CASIDPGSGNTEAFF.

This rearrangement joins TRBV10-3 to TRBJ1-1; tentatively, D is TRBD1 (6 bases). Per the germline V gene, CDR1 is ENHRY and CDR2 is SYGVKD. The CDR3 is 13 residues long. The V end was cut by 11 bases, the J end by 2 bases, with 15 bases between. This CDR3 is CAAAGTRNTEAFF. The CDR3 DNA reads as TGTGCCGCCGCCGGGACACGAAACACTGAAGCTTTCTTT.

This clone was seen at least ten times. The chain employs TRBV28 and TRBJ1-2, with D possibly TRBD1 on 5 matching bases. V was pared by 6 bases and J by 4 bases, with 21 bases between. This CDR3 has 16 amino acids. In germline, CDR1 is MDHEN, CDR2 SYDVKM. Here the CDR3 DNA reads TGTGCCAGCAGCACGTTCTTTAGGGGTTCCGGCTATGGCTACACCTTC. Translated, it gives CASSTFFRGSGYGYTF.

This clone showed up just once. The V call is TRBV7-9, the J call TRBJ2-7; D is ambiguous. The germline V gene encodes CDR1 SEHNR and CDR2 FQNEAQ (reference sequence). This CDR3 contains 14 residues. V was shortened by 1 base and J by 3 bases, with 10 bases between the two germline ends. The CDR3 is CASSLVKAYYEQYF. The DNA of the CDR3 is TGTGCCAGCAGCTTAGTCAAGGCCTACTACGAGCAGTACTTC. The full variable domain, with the rest looked up from reference TRBV7-9 and TRBJ2-7, is DTGVSQNPRHKITKRGQNVTFRCDPISEHNRLYWYRQTLGQGPEFLTYFQNEAQLEKSRLLSDRFSAERPKGSFSTLEIQRTEQGDSAMYLCASSLVKAYYEQYFGPGTRLTVT.

This clone was observed a few times. This rearrangement joins TRBV5-5 to TRBJ2-7; the match to TRBD2 covers 12 bases. With V trimmed by 4 bases and J by 3 bases, 5 bases remained unmatched. The CDR3 runs to 15 residues. CDR1 and CDR2 from the germline V gene are SGHKS and YYEKEE (reference sequence). This CDR3 reads CASSLGLAGLYEQYF. The DNA of the CDR3 is TGTGCCAGCAGCCTCGGACTAGCGGGGCTCTACGAGCAGTACTTC.

Points on this clone: Additional DNA sequences in this sample encode the identical CDR3. The rearrangement links TRBV7-2 to TRBJ2-1; D remains ambiguous. CDR3 length equals 15 residues. Trimming pared 3 bases from V and 1 base from J, leaving 10 bases between. Germline V CDR1 and CDR2: SGHTA, FQGNSA. For the CDR3, the DNA is TGTGCCAGCAGCTTGCTGGTTGGGTCCTACAATGAGCAGTTCTTC. Translated: CASSLLVGSYNEQFF.

V and J are TRBV29-1 and TRBJ2-6; 8 bases match TRBD2. This CDR3 is 16 amino acids long. V lost 6 bases to trimming and J lost 0 bases; unmatched junction nucleotides: 7. Germline-derived CDR1 and CDR2 are SQVTM and ANQGSEA. The CDR3 loop is CSVGDAGGSGANVLTF. As DNA, the CDR3 is TGCAGCGTGGGAGATGCGGGGGGCTCTGGGGCCAACGTCCTGACTTTC.

The chain carries TRBV11-2 and TRBJ2-3; 12 bases fit TRBD2. The CDR3 has 16 amino acids. Germline V gene data show CDR1 as SGHAT and CDR2 as FQNNGV. V lost 5 bases to trimming and J lost 5 bases; unmatched junction nucleotides: 8. CDR3 residues: CASSPGLAGSQDTQYF. CDR3 DNA sequence: TGTGCCAGCAGCCCGGGACTAGCGGGCTCCCAAGATACGCAGTATTTT. The full variable domain, rest sourced from reference TRBV11-2 and TRBJ2-3, is EAGVAQSPRYKIIEKRQSVAFWCNPISGHATLYWYQQILGQGPKLLIQFQNNGVVDDSQLPKDRFSAERLKGVDSTLKIQPAKLEDSAVYLCASSPGLAGSQDTQYFGPGTRLTVL.

The rearrangement links TRBV7-9 to TRBJ2-3; 8 nucleotides line up with TRBD1. Germline trimming cut 6 bases from V and 5 bases from J; bases unmatched to any gene: 7. From germline, CDR1 is SEHNR and CDR2 FQNEAQ (reference sequence). The CDR3 consists of 14 residues. In nucleotides, the CDR3 is TGTGCCAGCAGTTCTAGGACAGGGATAGATACGCAGTATTTT. Translated, it gives CASSSRTGIDTQYF.

The rearrangement joins TRBV3-1 (or the pseudogene TRBV3-2) to TRBJ2-7; 8 bases are shared with TRBD2. V lost 6 bases and J lost 1; bases outside the gene matches: 14. The germline gives CDR1 LGHDT, CDR2 YNNKEL (reference sequence). This CDR3 has 17 amino acids. CDR3 protein: CASRTGREASGSYEQYF. DNA of the CDR3: TGTGCCAGCAGGACGGGACGGGAGGCTAGCGGGTCCTACGAGCAGTACTTC.